The present T cell receptor (beta chain) was sequenced within a study of response to subunit inactivated influenza vaccine. V was clipped by 3 bases and J by 12 bases; unmatched bases: 8. CDR3 length: 13 amino acids. With respect to this clonotype: Antigen unknown.

Each CDR3 protein gets one entry after TCRdb re-called the RT-PCR reads with MiXCR. Seen here are a few hundred thousand distinct CDR3 sequences, around 11% observed once, and the top ten hold approximately 10%. Study findings and constraints: It was the authors' suggestion that each seasonal influenza vaccination recruits few new T cells.

Another study also made use of these data, one on T cells expressing NK-cell markers. Per that study: UMIs were included in TCR beta cDNA generated by 5'RACE template switching. Researchers got TCR beta repertoires out of sorted CD3+CD56+NKG2C+, CD3+CD56+NKG2C- and CD3+CD56-NKG2C+ T cells. Among the eight sequenced donors, seven tested HCMV-seropositive and one tested seronegative. In a group of about six donors, dominant NKG2C+ clonotypes represented roughly 1.0-7.5% of CD8+ T cells.

The sequence was obtained from a man aged 50-59 years who received an inactivated influenza vaccine. This chain links TRBV12-3 or TRBV12-4 with TRBJ2-1, with 7 nucleotides matching TRBD1. Source: PBMCs from blood, taken on the day of vaccination. The CDR3 coding sequence is TGTGCCAGCAGTTTCGAACGACAGGGTCGGCAGTTCTTC. This sequence encodes CASSFERQGRQFF.